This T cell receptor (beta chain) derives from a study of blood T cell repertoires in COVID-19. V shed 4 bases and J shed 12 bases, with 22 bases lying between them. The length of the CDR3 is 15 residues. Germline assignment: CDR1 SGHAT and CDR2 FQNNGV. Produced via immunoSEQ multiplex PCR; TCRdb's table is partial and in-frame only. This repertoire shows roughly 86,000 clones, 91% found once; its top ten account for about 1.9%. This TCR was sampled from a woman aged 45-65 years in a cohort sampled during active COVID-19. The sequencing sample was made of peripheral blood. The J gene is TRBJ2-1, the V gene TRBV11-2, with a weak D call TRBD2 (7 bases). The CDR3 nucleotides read TGTGCCAGCAGCTCGCCCAGGCGGGGGCCAAGGGTGCAGTTCTTC. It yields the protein CASSSPRRGPRVQFF.